These 29 T cell receptor beta chains originate from one sample sequenced in a study of OX40 agonist ivuxolimab in advanced cancers. Method: immunoSEQ multiplex PCR; TCRdb's copy keeps in-frame clones and lacks some. The top ten hold 3% of the sample, which has about 64,000 clones, approximately 85% seen once. The sample here was CD4+ or CD8+ T cells sorted from blood, taken in a trial of the OX40 agonist ivuxolimab. The receptors shown here come from an adult with an advanced solid tumor such as melanoma, head and neck, liver or kidney cancer.

CDR3 amino acids: CASSKTGSAPHGYTF. DNA for the CDR3: TGTGCCAGCAGCAAAACAGGGAGCGCTCCCCATGGCTACACCTTC. This rearrangement joins TRBV5-6 to TRBJ1-2; TRBD1 is a possible D gene (6 bases). Germline lookup yields CDR1 SGHDT and CDR2 YYEEEE. This CDR3 is built from 15 residues. With 4 bases removed from V and 6 bases from J, the gap between germline ends came to 19 bases.

This clone was counted only a few times. The J gene is TRBJ1-1, the V gene TRBV30; unclear D gene. CDR3 size: 14 residues. Germline CDR1 reads GTSNPN; CDR2 reads SVGIG (reference sequence). The V and J ends lost 2 bases and 0 bases respectively, with 10 bases between them. The CDR3 DNA is TGTGCCTGGAGTCGGCGTCTCATGAACACTGAAGCTTTCTTT. Translated: CAWSRRLMNTEAFF.

V is TRBV7-9 and J is TRBJ2-5; TRBD1 agrees at 9 bases. Trimming cost V 5 bases and J 2 bases; bases outside gene matches: 9. The CDR3 extends over 16 amino acids. From germline, CDR1 is SEHNR and CDR2 FQNEAQ (reference sequence). The CDR3 sequence is CASSPHPTGGQETQYF. CDR3 DNA: TGTGCCAGCAGCCCCCATCCGACAGGGGGACAAGAGACCCAGTACTTC.

The chain uses TRBV5-1 and TRBJ1-4, with TRBD1 identical over 7 bases. With 4 bases clipped from V and 0 bases from J, the junction kept 6 bases outside the gene matches. Germline CDR1 reads SGHRS; CDR2 reads YFSETQ. The CDR3 runs 16 residues. The CDR3 region is CASSPGQAPTNEKLFF. The CDR3 DNA reads TGCGCCAGCAGCCCTGGACAGGCCCCAACTAATGAAAAACTGTTTTTT.

The chain recombines TRBV27 with TRBJ1-5, with D perhaps TRBD1 (6 bases). The CDR3 sequence is 18 residues long. Per the germline V gene, CDR1 is MNHEY and CDR2 is SMNVEV (reference sequence). V shed 3 bases and J shed 2 bases, with 20 bases lying between them. The CDR3 nucleotides are TGTGCCAGCAGTTTGTTGGCAGGGAGGGGGAATGGCAATCAGCCCCAGCATTTT. Translation gives CASSLLAGRGNGNQPQHF.

Regarding this clone: One junction end does not reproduce the germline sequence, and a read error may be involved. This chain uses TRBV18 with TRBJ1-1; the D gene is possibly TRBD1 (5 bases). The CDR3 length is 14 residues. Germline V gives CDR1 KGHSH, CDR2 LQKENI. The CDR3: CASPPRMTDTEAFF. In nucleotides, the CDR3 is TGTGCCAGCCCACCCAGAATGACAGACACTGAAGCTTTCTTT.

The rearrangement links TRBV2 to TRBJ2-7; possible D gene TRBD2, 5 bases. Trimming stripped 2 bases from V and 7 bases from J, with 21 bases between. In germline, CDR1 is SNHLY, CDR2 FYNNEI. CDR3 length equals 16 residues. CDR3 protein: CASSESRGPGLGEQYF. DNA for the CDR3: TGTGCCAGCAGTGAATCTCGGGGTCCGGGATTGGGGGAGCAGTACTTC.

There are a few counts of this clone. This chain uses TRBV2 with TRBJ2-3, with TRBD2 matching 8 bases. The germline V gene has CDR1 SNHLY and CDR2 FYNNEI. This CDR3 has 13 amino acids. Trimming took 6 bases from V and 1 from J; bases not matched to a gene: 0. Written as DNA, the CDR3 is TGTGCCAGCAGACTAGCGGGCACAGATACGCAGTATTTT. This gives the protein CASRLAGTDTQYF. The variable domain in full, completed from reference TRBV2 and TRBJ2-3, reads EPEVTQTPSHQVTQMGQEVILRCVPISNHLYFYWYRQILGQKVEFLVSFYNNEISEKSEIFDDQFSVERPDGSNFTLKIRSTKLEDSAMYFCASRLAGTDTQYFGPGTRLTVL.

The chain couples TRBV30 to TRBJ1-2, with D unclear. The length of the CDR3 is 12 residues. The germline V and J ends were trimmed by 7 bases and 1 base, with 10 bases remaining between them. Germline V CDR1 and CDR2: GTSNPN, SVGIG (reference sequence). DNA for the CDR3: TGTGCCTACCAGACGGATAACTATGGCTACACCTTC. Translating gives CAYQTDNYGYTF.

This clone was recorded only once. This sequence joins TRBV9 and TRBJ1-2; D not certain. The CDR3 extends over 13 amino acids. Trimming left V 2 bases short and J 8 bases short, with 13 bases between. Germline CDR1 is SGDLS and CDR2 is YYNGEE. The CDR3 region has the DNA TGTGCCAGCAGCGTCTCAGGAGTGGGCGGCTACACCTTC. Protein: CASSVSGVGGYTF. Supplemented by reference TRBV9 and TRBJ1-2, the full variable domain reads DSGVTQTPKHLITATGQRVTLRCSPRSGDLSVYWYQQSLDQGLQFLIQYYNGEERAKGNILERFSAQQFPDLHSELNLSSLELGDSALYFCASSVSGVGGYTFGSGTRLTVV.

This chain uses TRBV9 with TRBJ2-1; possible D gene TRBD2, 6 bases. Trimming removed 0 bases at V and 4 bases at J, with 11 bases between. Germline values: CDR1 SGDLS, CDR2 YYNGEE. This CDR3 is built from 15 residues. The CDR3 sequence is CASSVDGSGYNEQFF. CDR3 DNA sequence: TGTGCCAGCAGCGTAGATGGTAGCGGATACAATGAGCAGTTCTTC.

Concerning this clone itself: This sample includes further DNA sequences coding for the same CDR3. V is TRBV7-2 and J is TRBJ2-7; D gene unclear. The CDR3 sequence is 13 residues long. The V gene's germline CDR1 is SGHTA and CDR2 FQGNSA. V shed 0 bases and J shed 1 base, with 4 bases lying between them. CDR3 sequence (DNA): TGTGCCAGCAGCTTAGCCTTGTCCTACGAGCAGTACTTC. Translated, it gives CASSLALSYEQYF.

The CDR3 reads CASRTSGSTDTQYF. The DNA of the CDR3 is TGTGCCAGCAGGACTAGCGGGAGCACAGATACGCAGTATTTT. The chain recombines TRBV2 with TRBJ2-3, with TRBD2 matching 10 bases. Germline values: CDR1 SNHLY, CDR2 FYNNEI. The CDR3 covers 14 residues. V was pared by 6 bases and J by 0 bases, with 0 bases of the junction left unmatched.

The gene calls are TRBV7-2 and TRBJ1-2; D remains unclear. Trimming removed 3 bases from V and 0 bases from J, with 11 bases in between. The length of the CDR3 is 15 residues. Per the germline V gene, CDR1 is SGHTA and CDR2 is FQGNSA. The DNA for the CDR3 is TGTGCCAGCAGCTTGTTGGACGTAGCTAACTATGGCTACACCTTC. This gives the protein CASSLLDVANYGYTF.

Only one count was recorded for this clone. The rearrangement joins TRBV7-8 to TRBJ2-3, with D maybe TRBD1 (6 bases). The CDR3 has 15 amino acids. The germline V and J ends were trimmed by 7 bases and 0 bases, with 14 bases remaining between them. From germline, CDR1 is SGHVS and CDR2 FQNEAQ. CDR3 nucleotide sequence: TGTGCCAGCACCCCGGTCCAGGGGAGCACAGATACGCAGTATTTT. Protein: CASTPVQGSTDTQYF.

This chain joins TRBV6-1 and TRBJ2-7, with D unresolved. V dropped 6 bases and J dropped 2 bases, with 8 bases sitting between them. The V gene's germline CDR1 is MNHNS and CDR2 SASEGT. The CDR3 contains 12 residues. This chain's CDR3 is CASRLLAYEQYF. CDR3 DNA sequence: TGTGCCAGCAGACTGTTAGCCTACGAGCAGTACTTC.

In this sample, this clone turned up a few times. This chain joins TRBV28 and TRBJ1-1, with a possible D match to TRBD1 (5 bases). CDR1 is MDHEN and CDR2 is SYDVKM in the germline V gene. Trimming removed 4 bases at V and 3 bases at J, with 15 bases between. The CDR3 spans 15 residues. The CDR3 DNA reads as TGTGCCAGCAGTTCAACAACAGGTTTGGACACTGAAGCTTTCTTT. Amino acid sequence: CASSSTTGLDTEAFF. The whole variable domain, filled in from reference TRBV28 and TRBJ1-1, reads DVKVTQSSRYLVKRTGEKVFLECVQDMDHENMFWYRQDPGLGLRLIYFSYDVKMKEKGDIPEGYSVSREKKERFSLILESASTNQTSMYLCASSSTTGLDTEAFFGQGTRLTVV.

This clone was seen only a few times. The CDR3 region has the DNA TGTGCCAGCAGCAAGCGACAGGGAATGGTTCTGAATGGCTACACCTTC. Translating gives CASSKRQGMVLNGYTF. The J gene is TRBJ1-2, the V gene TRBV21-1; the D segment call TRBD1 is taken from the table without a DNA check. TRBV21-1 is reported as a pseudogene. CDR3 length: 16 amino acids.

V is TRBV15 and J is TRBJ1-2; the match to TRBD1 covers 8 bases. Per germline, CDR1 LNHNV and CDR2 YYDKDF (reference sequence). The CDR3 is 13 residues long. With 3 bases clipped from V and 3 bases from J, the junction kept 0 bases outside the gene matches. The CDR3 coding sequence is TGTGCCACCAGCAGGGACAGGGACTATGGCTACACCTTC. It is translated as CATSRDRDYGYTF.

This chain links TRBV10-3 with TRBJ2-6; D uncertain. This CDR3 is 15 amino acids long. Trimming removed 4 bases at V and 0 bases at J, with 7 bases between. Germline V gene data show CDR1 as ENHRY and CDR2 as SYGVKD. This CDR3 is CAISAQISGANVLTF. The CDR3 region has the DNA TGTGCCATCAGTGCTCAGATCTCTGGGGCCAACGTCCTGACTTTC.

The V gene is TRBV29-1, the J gene TRBJ2-2; no firm D call. CDR1 is SQVTM and CDR2 is ANQGSEA in the germline V gene. V was pared by 6 bases and J by 0 bases, with 11 bases between. This CDR3 region has 14 residues. The CDR3 loop reads CSVLGPANTGELFF. The CDR3 nucleotides read TGCAGCGTCCTAGGGCCCGCGAACACCGGGGAGCTGTTTTTT.

CDR3 amino acids: CASSHRTDYEQYF. In DNA form, the CDR3 reads TGCGCCAGCAGCCATAGGACCGACTACGAGCAGTACTTC. The V and J genes are TRBV4-3 and TRBJ2-7; D gene unclear. Trimming pared 3 bases from V and 3 bases from J, leaving 9 bases between. Looked up from germline, CDR1 is LGHNA and CDR2 is YSLEER. The CDR3 length is 13 residues.

This chain joins TRBV11-3 and TRBJ2-2, with D tentatively TRBD1 (5 bases). This CDR3 has 15 residues. Germline V CDR1 and CDR2: SGHNT, YENEEA. V lost 5 bases and J 7 bases, leaving 17 bases between the germline ends. CDR3 in DNA: TGTGCCAGCAGCCCTCGGGCAGGGAAGAACGGGGAGCTGTTTTTT. Amino acid sequence: CASSPRAGKNGELFF.

In this sample, this clone is medium-sized. This chain joins TRBV30 and TRBJ1-1; D perhaps matches TRBD1 (6 bases). Germline assignment: CDR1 GTSNPN and CDR2 SVGIG (reference sequence). This CDR3 region has 12 residues. With 5 bases removed from V and 2 bases from J, the gap between germline ends came to 9 bases. CDR3: CAWHRANTEAFF. CDR3 DNA: TGTGCCTGGCACAGGGCAAACACTGAAGCTTTCTTT.

The V gene is TRBV4-1, the J gene TRBJ2-7, with D hard to call. Germline lookup yields CDR1 MGHRA and CDR2 YSYEKL. CDR3 length: 16 amino acids. V was pared by 4 bases and J by 3 bases, with 19 bases between. The CDR3 loop is CASSPSGRPTLYEQYF. For the CDR3, the DNA is TGCGCCAGCAGCCCTTCGGGCCGACCCACACTCTACGAGCAGTACTTC.

The rearrangement joins TRBV2 to TRBJ1-4, with D possibly matching TRBD1 (5 bases). The CDR3 is 15 residues long. V lost 6 bases to trimming and J lost 0 bases, with 11 bases between them. Germline assignment: CDR1 SNHLY and CDR2 FYNNEI. Here the CDR3 reads CASRLRVATNEKLFF. In nucleotides, the CDR3 is TGTGCCAGCAGACTCAGGGTTGCAACTAATGAAAAACTGTTTTTT.

This clone has more than one count but fewer than ten. V and J are TRBV30 and TRBJ1-2, with D perhaps matching TRBD1 (6 bases). CDR3 length: 14 residues. The ends were cut back, 3 bases at V and 4 bases at J, with 15 bases in the middle. The germline V gene encodes CDR1 GTSNPN and CDR2 SVGIG (reference sequence). The CDR3 sequence: CAWSTPGGGYGYTF. CDR3 nucleotides: TGTGCCTGGAGCACCCCGGGGGGCGGCTATGGCTACACCTTC.

The gene calls are TRBV23-1 and TRBJ1-4; weak D call: TRBD1 (5 bases). Being an ORF, TRBV23-1 has a function that is uncertain. With 6 bases removed from V and 8 bases from J, the gap between germline ends came to 16 bases. The CDR3 has 14 amino acids. CDR3: CASRTGTGGEKLFF. CDR3 in DNA: TGCGCCAGCAGAACCGGGACCGGGGGGGAAAAACTGTTTTTT.

This sequence joins TRBV10-3 and TRBJ1-2; 7 bases are a match to TRBD1. Germline V gene data show CDR1 as ENHRY and CDR2 as SYGVKD. V lost 3 bases to trimming and J lost 6 bases; unmatched junction nucleotides: 7. This CDR3 has 14 amino acids. The CDR3 coding sequence is TGTGCCATCAGTGACGAGGGGGCGGTTGATGGCTACACCTTC. Protein: CAISDEGAVDGYTF.